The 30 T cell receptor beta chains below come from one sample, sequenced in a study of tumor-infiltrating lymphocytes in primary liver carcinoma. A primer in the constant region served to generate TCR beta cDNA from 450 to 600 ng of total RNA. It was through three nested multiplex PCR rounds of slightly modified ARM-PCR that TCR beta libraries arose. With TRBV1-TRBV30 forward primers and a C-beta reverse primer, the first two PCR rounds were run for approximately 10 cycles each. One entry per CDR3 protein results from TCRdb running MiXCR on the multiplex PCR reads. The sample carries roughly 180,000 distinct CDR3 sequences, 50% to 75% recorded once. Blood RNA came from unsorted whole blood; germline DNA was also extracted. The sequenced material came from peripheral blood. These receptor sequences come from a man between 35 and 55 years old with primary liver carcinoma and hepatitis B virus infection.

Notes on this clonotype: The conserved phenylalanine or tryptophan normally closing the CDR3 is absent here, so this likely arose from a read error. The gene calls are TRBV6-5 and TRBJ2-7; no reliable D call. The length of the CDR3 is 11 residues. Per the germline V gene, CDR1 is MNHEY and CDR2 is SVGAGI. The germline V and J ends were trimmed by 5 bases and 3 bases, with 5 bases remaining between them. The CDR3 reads CASSQNYEQYS. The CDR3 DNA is TGTGCCAGCAGTCAAAACTACGAGCAGTACTCC.

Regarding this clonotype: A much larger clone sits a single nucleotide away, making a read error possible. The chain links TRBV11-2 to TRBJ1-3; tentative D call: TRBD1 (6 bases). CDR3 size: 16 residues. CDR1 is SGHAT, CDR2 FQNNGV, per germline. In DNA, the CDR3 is TGTGCCACCCACCGACTACTGGACAGTTCTGGAAGCACCATATATTTT. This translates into CATHRLLDSSGSTIYF.

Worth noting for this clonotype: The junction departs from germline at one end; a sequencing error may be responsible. The CDR3 region has the DNA TGTGCCAGCAGTGGTCTATTCTACAAGCAATACTTC. Translated, it gives CASSGLFYKQYF. This chain uses TRBV6-1 with TRBJ2-7, with D unclear. The CDR3 spans 12 residues. Germline-derived CDR1 and CDR2 are MNHNS and SASEGT.

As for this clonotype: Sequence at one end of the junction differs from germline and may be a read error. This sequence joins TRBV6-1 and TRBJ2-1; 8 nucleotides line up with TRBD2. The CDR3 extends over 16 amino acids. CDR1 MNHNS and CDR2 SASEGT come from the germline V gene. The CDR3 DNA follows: TGTCTCAGCAGTGCCCTCTCCACCGGGGGGGGCGATGAGCTGTTCTTC. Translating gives CLSSALSTGGGDELFF.

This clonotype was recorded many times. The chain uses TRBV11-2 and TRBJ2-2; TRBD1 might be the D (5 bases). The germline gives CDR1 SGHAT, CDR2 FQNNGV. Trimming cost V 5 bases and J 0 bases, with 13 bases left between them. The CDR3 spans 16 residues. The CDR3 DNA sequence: TGTGCCAGCAGCCTACAGACAGAACCGAACACCGGGGAGCTGTTTTTT. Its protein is CASSLQTEPNTGELFF. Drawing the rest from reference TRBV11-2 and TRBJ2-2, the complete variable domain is EAGVAQSPRYKIIEKRQSVAFWCNPISGHATLYWYQQILGQGPKLLIQFQNNGVVDDSQLPKDRFSAERLKGVDSTLKIQPAKLEDSAVYLCASSLQTEPNTGELFFGEGSRLTVL.

The CDR3 loop is CATEGTSNTGELFF. The CDR3 bases are TGTGCCACCGAGGGGACATCGAACACCGGGGAGCTGTTTTTT. V is TRBV10-3 and J is TRBJ2-2; a weak D match, TRBD1 (6 bases). The V gene's germline CDR1 is ENHRY and CDR2 SYGVKD. Trimming took 10 bases from V and 0 from J, leaving 12 bases between them. The CDR3 consists of 14 residues.

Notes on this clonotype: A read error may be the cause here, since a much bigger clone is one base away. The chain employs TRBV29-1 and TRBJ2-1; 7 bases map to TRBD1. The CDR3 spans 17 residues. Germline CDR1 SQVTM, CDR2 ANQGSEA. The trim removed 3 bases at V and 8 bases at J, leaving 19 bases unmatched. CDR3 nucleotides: TGCAGCGTTGACTACCTACCCGGACAGGTTACAGGGGATGAGCAGTTCTTC. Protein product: CSVDYLPGQVTGDEQFF.

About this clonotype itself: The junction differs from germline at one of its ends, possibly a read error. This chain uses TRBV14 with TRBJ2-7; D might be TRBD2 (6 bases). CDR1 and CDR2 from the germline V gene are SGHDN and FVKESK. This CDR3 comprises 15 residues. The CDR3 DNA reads TGTGCCAGCAGCCGCTATAAGAAGGGGACTTACGAACAGTACTTC. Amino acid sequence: CASSRYKKGTYEQYF.

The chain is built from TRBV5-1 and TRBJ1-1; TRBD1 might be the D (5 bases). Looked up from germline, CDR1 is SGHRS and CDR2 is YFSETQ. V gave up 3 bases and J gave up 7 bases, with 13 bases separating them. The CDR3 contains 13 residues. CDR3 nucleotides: TGCGCCAGCAGCTCCGGGACGCTAATTGAAGCTTTCTTT. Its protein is CASSSGTLIEAFF.

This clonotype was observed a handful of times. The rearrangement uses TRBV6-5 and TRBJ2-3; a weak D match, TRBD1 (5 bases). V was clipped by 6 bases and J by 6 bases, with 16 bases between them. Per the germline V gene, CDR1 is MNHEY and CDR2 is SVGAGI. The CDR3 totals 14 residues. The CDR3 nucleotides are TGTGCCAGCAGCTACAATCTCAGGGCGGATACGCAGTATTTT. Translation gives CASSYNLRADTQYF.

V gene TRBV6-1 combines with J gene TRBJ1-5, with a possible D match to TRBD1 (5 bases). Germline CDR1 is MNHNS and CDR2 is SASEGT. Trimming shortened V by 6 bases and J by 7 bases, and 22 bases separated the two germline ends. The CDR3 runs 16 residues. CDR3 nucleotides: TGTGCCAGCAGCCGGGACGTAAGGGCGGTGGGGCAGCCCCAGCATTTT. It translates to CASSRDVRAVGQPQHF.

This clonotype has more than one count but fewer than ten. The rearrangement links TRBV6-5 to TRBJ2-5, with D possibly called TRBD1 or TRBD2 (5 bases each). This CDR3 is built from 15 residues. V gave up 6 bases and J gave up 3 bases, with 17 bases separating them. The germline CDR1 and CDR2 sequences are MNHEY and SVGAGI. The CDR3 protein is CASSLERDAKETQYF. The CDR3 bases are TGTGCCAGCAGCCTAGAACGGGACGCGAAAGAGACCCAGTACTTC.

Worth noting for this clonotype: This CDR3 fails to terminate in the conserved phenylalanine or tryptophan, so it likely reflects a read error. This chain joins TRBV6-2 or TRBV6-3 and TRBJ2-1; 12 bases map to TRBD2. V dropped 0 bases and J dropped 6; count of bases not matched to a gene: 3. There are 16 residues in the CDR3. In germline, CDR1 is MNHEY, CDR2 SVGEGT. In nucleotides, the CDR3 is TGTGCCAGCAGTTACTCGCTAGCGGGAGGGCCCAATGAGCAGTTCTGC. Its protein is CASSYSLAGGPNEQFC.

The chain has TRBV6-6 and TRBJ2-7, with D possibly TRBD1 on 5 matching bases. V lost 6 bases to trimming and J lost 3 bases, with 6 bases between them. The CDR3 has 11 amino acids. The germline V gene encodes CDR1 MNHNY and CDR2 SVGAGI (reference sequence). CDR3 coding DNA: TGTGCCAGCAGAGACAGCTACGAGCAGTACTTC. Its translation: CASRDSYEQYF.

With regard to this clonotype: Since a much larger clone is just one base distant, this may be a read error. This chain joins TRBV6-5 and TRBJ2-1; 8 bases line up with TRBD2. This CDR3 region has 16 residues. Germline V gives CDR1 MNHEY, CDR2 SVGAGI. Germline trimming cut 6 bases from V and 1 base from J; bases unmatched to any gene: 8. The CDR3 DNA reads TGTGCCAGCAGACAGACTAGCGTGGCGTCCTACAATGAGCAGTTCTTC. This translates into CASRQTSVASYNEQFF.

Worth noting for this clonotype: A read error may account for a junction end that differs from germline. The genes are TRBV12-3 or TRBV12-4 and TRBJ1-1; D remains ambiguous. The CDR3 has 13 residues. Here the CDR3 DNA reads TGTGCCAGCAGTTTACCCCTGAACCCTGAAGCTTTCTTT. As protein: CASSLPLNPEAFF.

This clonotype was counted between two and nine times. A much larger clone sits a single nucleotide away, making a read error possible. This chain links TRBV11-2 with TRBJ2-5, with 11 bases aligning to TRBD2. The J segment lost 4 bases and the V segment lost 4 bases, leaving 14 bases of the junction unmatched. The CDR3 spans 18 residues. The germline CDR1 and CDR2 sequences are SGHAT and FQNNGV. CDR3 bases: TGTGCCAGCAGCTCCCGGGTACTAGCGGGAGCCCCTGGAGAGACCCAGTACTTC. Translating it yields CASSSRVLAGAPGETQYF. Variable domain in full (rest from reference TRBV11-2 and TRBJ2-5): EAGVAQSPRYKIIEKRQSVAFWCNPISGHATLYWYQQILGQGPKLLIQFQNNGVVDDSQLPKDRFSAERLKGVDSTLKIQPAKLEDSAVYLCASSSRVLAGAPGETQYFGPGTRLLVL.

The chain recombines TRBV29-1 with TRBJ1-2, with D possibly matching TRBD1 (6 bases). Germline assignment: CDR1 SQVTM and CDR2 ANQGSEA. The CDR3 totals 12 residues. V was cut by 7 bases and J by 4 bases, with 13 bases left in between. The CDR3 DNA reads TGCAGCGCTGGGACACAATCCTATGGCTACACCTTC. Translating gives CSAGTQSYGYTF.

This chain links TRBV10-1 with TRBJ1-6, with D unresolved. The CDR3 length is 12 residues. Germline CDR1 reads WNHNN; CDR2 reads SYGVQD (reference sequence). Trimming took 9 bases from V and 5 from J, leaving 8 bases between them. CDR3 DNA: TGCGCCAGAAGGGAGGATAATTCACCCCTCCACTTT. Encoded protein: CARREDNSPLHF.

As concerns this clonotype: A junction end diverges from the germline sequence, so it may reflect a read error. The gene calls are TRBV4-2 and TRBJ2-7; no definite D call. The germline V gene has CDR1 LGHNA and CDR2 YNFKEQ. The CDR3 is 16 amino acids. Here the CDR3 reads CASRQDTEQDPYEQYF. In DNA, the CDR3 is TGTGCCAGCAGGCAAGATACGGAACAAGACCCCTACGAGCAGTACTTC.

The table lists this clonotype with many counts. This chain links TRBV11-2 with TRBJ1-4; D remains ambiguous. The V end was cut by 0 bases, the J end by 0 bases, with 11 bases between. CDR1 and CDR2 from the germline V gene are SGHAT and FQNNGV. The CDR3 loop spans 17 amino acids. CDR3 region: CASSLDSGRATNEKLFF. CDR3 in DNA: TGTGCCAGCAGCTTAGATTCCGGACGGGCAACTAATGAAAAACTGTTTTTT. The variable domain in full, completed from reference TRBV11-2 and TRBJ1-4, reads EAGVAQSPRYKIIEKRQSVAFWCNPISGHATLYWYQQILGQGPKLLIQFQNNGVVDDSQLPKDRFSAERLKGVDSTLKIQPAKLEDSAVYLCASSLDSGRATNEKLFFGSGTQLSVL.

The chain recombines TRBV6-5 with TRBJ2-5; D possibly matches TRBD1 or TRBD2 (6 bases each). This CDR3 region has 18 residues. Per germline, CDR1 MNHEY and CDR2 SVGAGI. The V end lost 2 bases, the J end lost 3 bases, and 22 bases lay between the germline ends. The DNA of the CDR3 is TGTGCCAGCAGTTACCGAATGGGGGGCTCCCACGATGAAGAGACCCAGTACTTC. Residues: CASSYRMGGSHDEETQYF.

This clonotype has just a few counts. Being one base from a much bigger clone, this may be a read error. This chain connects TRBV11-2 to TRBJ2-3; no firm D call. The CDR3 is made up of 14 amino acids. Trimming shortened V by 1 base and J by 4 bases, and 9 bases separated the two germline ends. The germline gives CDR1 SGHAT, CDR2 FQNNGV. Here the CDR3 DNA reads TGTGCCAGCAGCTTAGCCGACATAGCAGATACGCAGTATTTT. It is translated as CASSLADIADTQYF.

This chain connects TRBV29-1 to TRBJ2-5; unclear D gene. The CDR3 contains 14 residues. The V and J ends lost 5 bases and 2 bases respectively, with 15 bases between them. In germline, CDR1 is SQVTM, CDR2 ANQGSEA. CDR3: CSVQTTFPQETQYF. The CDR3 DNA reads TGCAGCGTTCAAACGACATTCCCGCAAGAGACCCAGTACTTC.

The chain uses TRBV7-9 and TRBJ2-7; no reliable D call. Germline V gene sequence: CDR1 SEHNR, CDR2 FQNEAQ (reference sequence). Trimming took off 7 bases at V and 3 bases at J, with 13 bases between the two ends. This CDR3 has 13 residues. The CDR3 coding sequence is TGTGCCAGCATCTGGGGTGAGAACTACGAGCAGTACTTC. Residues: CASIWGENYEQYF.

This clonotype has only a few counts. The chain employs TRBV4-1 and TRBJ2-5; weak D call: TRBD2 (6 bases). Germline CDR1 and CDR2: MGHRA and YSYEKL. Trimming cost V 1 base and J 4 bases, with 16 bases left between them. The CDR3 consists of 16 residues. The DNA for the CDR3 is TGCGCCAGCAGCCAAGGTTTAGCGCGGGGCCTAGAGACCCAGTACTTC. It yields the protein CASSQGLARGLETQYF.

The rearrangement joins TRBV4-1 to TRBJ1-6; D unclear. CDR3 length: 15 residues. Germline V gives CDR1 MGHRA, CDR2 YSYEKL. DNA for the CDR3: TGCACCGGCAGCCAAGTTAGCCTTGGAAATTCACCCCTCCACTTT. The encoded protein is CTGSQVSLGNSPLHF.

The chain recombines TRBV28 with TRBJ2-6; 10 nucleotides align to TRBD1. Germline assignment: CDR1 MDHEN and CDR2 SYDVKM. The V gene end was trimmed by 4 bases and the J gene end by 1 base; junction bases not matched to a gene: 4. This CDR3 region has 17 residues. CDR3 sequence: CASSSPGQGSGANVLTF. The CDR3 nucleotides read TGTGCCAGCAGTTCACCGGGACAGGGGTCTGGGGCCAACGTCCTGACTTTC.

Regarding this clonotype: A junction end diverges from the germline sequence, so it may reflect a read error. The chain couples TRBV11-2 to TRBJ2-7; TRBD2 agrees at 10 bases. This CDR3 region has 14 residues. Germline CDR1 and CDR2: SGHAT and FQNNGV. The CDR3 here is CANSLGLAANEQYF. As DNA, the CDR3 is TGTGCCAACAGCTTAGGACTAGCGGCTAACGAGCAGTACTTC.

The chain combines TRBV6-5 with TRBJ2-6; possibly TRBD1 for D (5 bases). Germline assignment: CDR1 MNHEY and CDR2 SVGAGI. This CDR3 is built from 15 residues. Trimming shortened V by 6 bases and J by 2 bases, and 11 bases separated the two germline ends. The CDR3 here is CASRPQGAGANVLTF. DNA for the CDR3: TGTGCCAGCAGGCCACAAGGGGCTGGGGCCAACGTCCTGACTTTC.